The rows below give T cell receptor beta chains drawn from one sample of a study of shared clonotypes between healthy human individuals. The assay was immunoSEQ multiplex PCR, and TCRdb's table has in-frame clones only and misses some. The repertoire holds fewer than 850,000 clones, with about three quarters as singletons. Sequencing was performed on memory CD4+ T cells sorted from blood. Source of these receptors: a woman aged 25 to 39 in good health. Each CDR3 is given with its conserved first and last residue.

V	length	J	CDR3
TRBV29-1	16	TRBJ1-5	CSVVGAPGGLNQPQHF
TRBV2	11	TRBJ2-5	CASSFQETQYF
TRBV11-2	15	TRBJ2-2	CASLYGISNTGELFF
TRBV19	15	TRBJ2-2	CASSMVGGFTGELFF
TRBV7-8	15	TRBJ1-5	CASSLQTPFNQPQHF
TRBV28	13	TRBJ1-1	CASTPGQGRGAFF
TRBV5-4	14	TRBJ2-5	CASGWGGRGETQYF
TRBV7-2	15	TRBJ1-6	CASSLGGSYNSPLHF
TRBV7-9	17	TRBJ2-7	CASSKGGYSGRDNEQYF
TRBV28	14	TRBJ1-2	CASQASLPPYGYTF
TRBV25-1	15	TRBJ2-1	CASRRSNGISNEQFF